The 8 T cell receptor beta chains below come from one sample, sequenced in a study of cytomegalovirus exposure and HLA in healthy donors. PCR used 60 Vbeta primers and 13 Jbeta primers. The protocol was immunoSEQ multiplex PCR, while the TCRdb copy is restricted to in-frame clones and leaves out a portion. There are about 78,000 clones in the sample; 70% to 80% occur only once, and roughly 25% lies in the top ten. The sample was PBMCs. All receptors derive from a woman aged 50 to 65 in good health and CMV-seropositive.

The V and J genes are TRBV7-2 and TRBJ2-3, with 11 bases lining up with TRBD2. With V trimmed by 4 bases and J by 2 bases, 5 bases remained unmatched. The CDR3 length is 16 residues. CDR1 and CDR2 from the germline V gene are SGHTA and FQGNSA. CDR3 nucleotides: TGTGCCAGCAGCTCCCTAGCGGGAGGCCCCACAGATACGCAGTATTTT. Translated: CASSSLAGGPTDTQYF.

This clone has only one observation. DNA for the CDR3: TGTGCCAGCAGCGTCGCTGGGAGCTCCCGGGGGACTGAAGCTTTCTTT. Encoded protein: CASSVAGSSRGTEAFF. The chain is built from TRBV5-5 and TRBJ1-1, with D perhaps matching TRBD1 (5 bases). Trimming took 4 bases from V and 5 from J, leaving 21 bases between them. CDR3 length: 16 amino acids. CDR1 is SGHKS and CDR2 is YYEKEE in the germline V gene (reference sequence).

The chain joins TRBV2 to TRBJ1-2, with D possibly matching TRBD1 (5 bases). Between the trimmed V and J ends, which lost 2 bases and 12 bases, there was a span of 28 bases. The CDR3 sequence is 17 residues long. Germline V gene sequence: CDR1 SNHLY, CDR2 FYNNEI. The CDR3 DNA is TGTGCCAGCAGTGAATTAGGGTTGTCCGGCGGGGCAAAACTCAACACCTTC. It specifies CASSELGLSGGAKLNTF. Full variable domain (rest looked up from reference TRBV2 and TRBJ1-2): EPEVTQTPSHQVTQMGQEVILRCVPISNHLYFYWYRQILGQKVEFLVSFYNNEISEKSEIFDDQFSVERPDGSNFTLKIRSTKLEDSAMYFCASSELGLSGGAKLNTFGSGTRLTVV.

The V gene is TRBV30, the J gene TRBJ1-4; D is undetermined. The CDR3 consists of 11 residues. The V end lost 2 bases, the J end lost 8 bases, and 6 bases lay between the germline ends. Germline V gives CDR1 GTSNPN, CDR2 SVGIG (reference sequence). The CDR3 loop is CAWSPEEKLFF. CDR3 DNA sequence: TGTGCCTGGAGTCCGGAGGAAAAACTGTTTTTT. The full variable domain, with the rest looked up from reference TRBV30 and TRBJ1-4, is SQTIHQWPATLVQPVGSPLSLECTVEGTSNPNLYWYRQAAGRGLQLLFYSVGIGQISSEVPQNLSASRPQDRQFILSSKKLLLSDSGFYLCAWSPEEKLFFGSGTQLSVL.

The chain uses TRBV2 and TRBJ2-1; 9 positions agree with TRBD2. Unmatched junction bases numbered 4, after V lost 7 bases and J lost 0 bases. The CDR3 has 15 residues. The germline gives CDR1 SNHLY, CDR2 FYNNEI. CDR3 nucleotides: TGTGCCAGCAAGCGGGAGGCCTCCTCCTACAATGAGCAGTTCTTC. This encodes CASKREASSYNEQFF.

This rearrangement joins TRBV21-1 to TRBJ2-3; TRBD2 is taken as the D call from the table, unchecked against the DNA. TRBV21-1 represents a pseudogene. The CDR3 totals 15 residues. The CDR3 is CASKNLPRLADTQYF. In nucleotides, the CDR3 is TGTGCCAGTAAGAATCTCCCGAGGTTGGCAGATACGCAGTATTTT.

This clone was seen a handful of times. The rearrangement joins TRBV25-1 to TRBJ1-3; TRBD1 agrees at 10 bases. The CDR3 covers 16 residues. Germline V gives CDR1 MGHDK, CDR2 SYGVNS. The ends lost 7 bases at V and 7 bases at J; junction bases unmatched: 13. This CDR3 reads CASTPIGDRGTNTIYF. DNA of the CDR3: TGTGCCAGCACCCCCATAGGGGACAGGGGAACTAACACCATATATTTT.

V is TRBV5-4 and J is TRBJ2-2; weak D call: TRBD1 (5 bases). Trimming pared 0 bases from V and 1 base from J, leaving 7 bases between. The CDR3 totals 15 residues. Germline lookup yields CDR1 SGHNT and CDR2 YYREEE (reference sequence). The CDR3, as DNA: TGTGCCAGCAGCTTGGTGGGGCTGAACACCGGGGAGCTGTTTTTT. It encodes CASSLVGLNTGELFF.